The T cell receptor (beta chain) under discussion was sequenced for a study of T cell changes during pregnancy in multiple sclerosis. Sequencing used immunoSEQ multiplex PCR; TCRdb keeps in-frame clones, though not all of them. The table shows roughly 80,000 clones, with 90% to 95% occurring only once. This receptor was identified in a female donor with multiple sclerosis, enrolled in a pregnancy study. Specimen: peripheral blood, collected in the first trimester of pregnancy.

The CDR3 spells CASSAGQGAYEQYF. In DNA form, the CDR3 reads TGTGCCAGCAGCGCTGGGCAGGGGGCCTACGAGCAGTACTTC. The chain links TRBV13 to TRBJ2-7; 7 bases are a match to TRBD1. V gave up 5 bases and J gave up 2 bases; unmatched junction bases: 6. The germline V gene has CDR1 PRHDT and CDR2 FYEKMQ (reference sequence). This CDR3 has 14 amino acids.